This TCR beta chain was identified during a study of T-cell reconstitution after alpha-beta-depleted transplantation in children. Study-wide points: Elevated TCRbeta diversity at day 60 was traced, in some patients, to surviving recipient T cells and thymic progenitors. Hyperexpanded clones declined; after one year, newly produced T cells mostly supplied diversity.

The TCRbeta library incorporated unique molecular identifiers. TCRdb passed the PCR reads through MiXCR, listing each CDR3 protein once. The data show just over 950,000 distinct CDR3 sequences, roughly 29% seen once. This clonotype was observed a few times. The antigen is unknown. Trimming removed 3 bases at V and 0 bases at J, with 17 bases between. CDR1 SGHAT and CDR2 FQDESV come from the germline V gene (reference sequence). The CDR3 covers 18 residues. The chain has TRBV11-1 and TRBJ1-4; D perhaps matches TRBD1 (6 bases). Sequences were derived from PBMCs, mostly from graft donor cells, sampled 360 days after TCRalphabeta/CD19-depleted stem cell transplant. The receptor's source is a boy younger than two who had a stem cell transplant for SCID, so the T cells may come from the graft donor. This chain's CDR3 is CASSLGGRREATNEKLFF. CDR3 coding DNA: TGTGCCAGCAGCTTGGGGGGCAGAAGAGAAGCAACTAATGAAAAACTGTTTTTT.